A single sample gave rise to the 20 T cell receptor beta chains below, sequenced in a study of glioma-infiltrating T cells. Using RNA template, CDR3s of TCR alpha and beta were amplified with iRepertoire arm-PCR. MiXCR, run by TCRdb on the multiplex PCR reads, gives a single entry per CDR3 protein. The data contain around 130,000 distinct CDR3 sequences, under 25% of them seen just once; the ten biggest clones take up 25% to 30%. Sequenced input: glioma tissue, nonneoplastic brain tissue, or PBMCs (not recorded which). These TCRs come from a human donor with low-grade glioma or glioblastoma, undergoing nonglioma brain surgery, or in good health (not recorded which).

This clonotype showed up many times. The chain joins TRBV6-1 to TRBJ2-5, with 13 bases identical to TRBD2. This CDR3 is built from 15 residues. Trimming cost V 7 bases and J 5 bases; bases outside gene matches: 7. Germline V gene sequence: CDR1 MNHNS, CDR2 SASEGT. DNA of the CDR3: TGTGCCAGCATCCATACTAGCGGGGGGGGCGAGACCCAGTACTTC. It encodes CASIHTSGGGETQYF.

This clonotype was picked up many times. The V gene is TRBV7-2, the J gene TRBJ2-7; possibly TRBD2 for D (5 bases). Per the germline V gene, CDR1 is SGHTA and CDR2 is FQGNSA. The V gene lost 5 bases and the J gene lost 4 bases, with 15 bases spanning the gap. The CDR3 spans 14 residues. As DNA, the CDR3 is TGTGCCAGCAGCCCAGGACTGGGAAATTACGAGCAGTACGTC. This translates into CASSPGLGNYEQYV.

The chain combines TRBV4-2 with TRBJ2-1; 10 bases match TRBD2. The CDR3 runs to 13 residues. Germline values: CDR1 LGHNA, CDR2 YNFKEQ. V shed 4 bases, J shed 7 bases, and the junction held 1 base outside the gene matches. The CDR3 DNA follows: TGTGCCAGCAGCCGAGCGGGGGGGAATGAGCAGTTCTTC. Amino acid sequence: CASSRAGGNEQFF.

The count of this clonotype is one. This chain joins TRBV7-3 and TRBJ2-1; no clear D. Deletions cut 5 bases from V and 4 bases from J, with 3 bases between. This CDR3 is 11 amino acids long. In germline, CDR1 is SGHTA, CDR2 FQGTGA. DNA for the CDR3: TGTGCCAGCAGCAATTACAATGAGCAGTTCTTC. The encoded protein is CASSNYNEQFF. Looking up the rest from reference TRBV7-3 and TRBJ2-1 gives the full variable domain: GAGVSQTPSNKVTEKGKYVELRCDPISGHTALYWYRQSLGQGPEFLIYFQGTGAADDSGLPNDRFFAVRPEGSVSTLKIQRTERGDSAVYLCASSNYNEQFFGPGTRLTVL.

This chain connects TRBV20-1 to TRBJ2-5; D possibly matches TRBD1 or TRBD2 (6 bases each). The CDR3 covers 15 residues. V was shortened by 1 base and J by 3 bases, with 15 bases between the two germline ends. CDR1 is DFQATT, CDR2 SNEGSKA, per germline (reference sequence). CDR3 sequence reads: CSARVRRGPKETQYF. CDR3 DNA: TGCAGTGCTAGAGTGAGACGGGGGCCCAAAGAGACCCAGTACTTC.

This clonotype was found a few times. This sequence joins TRBV11-2 and TRBJ1-1; unclear D gene. Germline V gene data show CDR1 as SGHAT and CDR2 as FQNNGV. This CDR3 comprises 12 residues. Deletions cut 0 bases from V and 6 bases from J, with 5 bases between. Here the CDR3 reads CASSLDRAEAFF. CDR3 coding DNA: TGTGCCAGCAGCTTAGATCGCGCTGAAGCTTTCTTT.

This clonotype has just a few counts. The genes are TRBV7-2 and TRBJ2-3; D call uncertain. V was clipped by 5 bases and J by 5 bases, with 11 bases between them. Germline assignment: CDR1 SGHTA and CDR2 FQGNSA. CDR3 size: 13 residues. This chain's CDR3 is CASSADSLDTQYF. The CDR3 DNA sequence: TGTGCCAGCAGCGCCGATAGCTTAGATACGCAGTATTTT.

This clonotype was recorded a few times. V is TRBV4-1 and J is TRBJ1-2; TRBD1 aligns across 7 bases. Germline assignment: CDR1 MGHRA and CDR2 YSYEKL. Germline trimming cut 5 bases from V and 4 bases from J; bases unmatched to any gene: 4. This CDR3 is built from 13 residues. The CDR3 nucleotides are TGCGCCAGCAGCAGGGGGCTGGGCTATGGCTACACCTTC. Its translation is CASSRGLGYGYTF.

The chain combines TRBV7-2 with TRBJ2-1, with D hard to call. The CDR3 loop spans 15 amino acids. Looked up from germline, CDR1 is SGHTA and CDR2 is FQGNSA. V was shortened by 2 bases and J by 0 bases, with 8 bases between the two germline ends. The DNA for the CDR3 is TGTGCCAGCAGCTTATCTACAAGCTCCTACAATGAGCAGTTCTTC. Translating gives CASSLSTSSYNEQFF. Full variable domain (remainder filled in from reference TRBV7-2 and TRBJ2-1): GAGVSQSPSNKVTEKGKDVELRCDPISGHTALYWYRQSLGQGLEFLIYFQGNSAPDKSGLPSDRFSAERTGGSVSTLTIQRTQQEDSAVYLCASSLSTSSYNEQFFGPGTRLTVL.

At least ten counts were recorded for this clonotype. The chain has TRBV6-1 and TRBJ2-2; TRBD2 matches at 11 bases. The length of the CDR3 is 16 residues. Germline trimming cut 5 bases from V and 5 bases from J; bases unmatched to any gene: 7. Germline CDR1 is MNHNS and CDR2 is SASEGT. In DNA form, the CDR3 reads TGTGCCAGCAGTACCCTACTAGCGGGGGAGACCGGGGAGCTGTTTTTT. Translated, it gives CASSTLLAGETGELFF.

This clonotype was counted a few times. The gene calls are TRBV24-1 and TRBJ2-5; D possibly uses TRBD1 or TRBD2 (5 bases each). The CDR3 loop spans 14 amino acids. The germline V and J ends were trimmed by 4 bases and 2 bases, with 10 bases remaining between them. In germline, CDR1 is KGHDR, CDR2 SFDVKD. CDR3 nucleotides: TGTGCCACCAGTGACCCGGGACGGCAAGAGACCCAGTACTTC. It translates to CATSDPGRQETQYF.

There are many counts of this clonotype. The CDR3 here is CASRPGGLYNEQFF. The CDR3 nucleotides read TGTGCCAGCAGGCCCGGGGGACTTTACAATGAGCAGTTCTTC. The chain recombines TRBV27 with TRBJ2-1; possible D gene TRBD2, 6 bases. The germline CDR1 and CDR2 sequences are MNHEY and SMNVEV (reference sequence). CDR3 length: 14 residues. V dropped 6 bases and J dropped 4 bases, with 13 bases sitting between them.

The gene calls are TRBV7-9 and TRBJ2-7; D might be TRBD1 or TRBD2, each matching 6 bases. CDR1 SEHNR and CDR2 FQNEAQ come from the germline V gene (reference sequence). The length of the CDR3 is 13 residues. V was cut by 7 bases and J by 1 base, with 11 bases left in between. As DNA, the CDR3 is TGTGCCAGCACCGAGGGGGGATCCTACGAGCAGTACGTC. Translating it yields CASTEGGSYEQYV.

This clonotype has ten or more counts. The rearrangement uses TRBV7-6 and TRBJ2-1; D unresolved. Trimming stripped 0 bases from V and 5 bases from J, with 8 bases between. This CDR3 is 14 amino acids long. Germline CDR1 and CDR2: SGHVS and FNYEAQ. The CDR3 protein is CASSLALSDNEQFF. The CDR3 region has the DNA TGTGCCAGCAGCTTAGCGCTGAGCGACAATGAGCAGTTCTTC.

To note about this clonotype: A much larger clone sits a single nucleotide away, making a read error possible. The chain joins TRBV6-8 to TRBJ1-2; D is unclear. Germline lookup yields CDR1 MNHGY and CDR2 SAAAGT. The CDR3 is 13 amino acids. The DNA for the CDR3 is TGTGCCAGCAGTTACGGGTCAGGCTATGGCTGCACCTTC. It codes for CASSYGSGYGCTF.

The chain links TRBV14 to TRBJ2-3, with 8 bases aligning to TRBD2. The germline V gene encodes CDR1 SGHDN and CDR2 FVKESK. J was trimmed by 1 base and V by 1 base; bases with no gene match: 10. The length of the CDR3 is 18 residues. CDR3 sequence reads: CASSQGHRTSRRTDTQYF. DNA for the CDR3: TGTGCCAGCAGCCAAGGCCACAGGACTAGCAGACGCACAGATACGCAGTATTTT.

This clonotype was counted between two and nine times. The V and J genes are TRBV5-4 and TRBJ1-1; D uncertain. V lost 7 bases and J lost 6, with 28 bases in between. CDR1 is SGHNT and CDR2 is YYREEE in the germline V gene (reference sequence). This CDR3 comprises 17 residues. The CDR3 nucleotides are TGTGCCAGCTCCTCGCAAACTCTTGTGGGGTCCGCGGCTGAAGCTTTCTTT. This gives the protein CASSSQTLVGSAAEAFF. Variable domain in full (rest from reference TRBV5-4 and TRBJ1-1): ETGVTQSPTHLIKTRGQQVTLRCSSQSGHNTVSWYQQALGQGPQFIFQYYREEENGRGNFPPRFSGLQFPNYSSELNVNALELDDSALYLCASSSQTLVGSAAEAFFGQGTRLTVV.

This clonotype has more than one count but fewer than ten. The genes are TRBV10-3 and TRBJ1-5; possibly TRBD1 for D (6 bases). V lost 0 bases, J lost 5 bases, and 11 bases lay in between. The CDR3 totals 15 residues. Germline lookup yields CDR1 ENHRY and CDR2 SYGVKD. The CDR3 DNA reads as TGTGCCATCAGTGAGTCGGGCAGGGGCCATCAGCCCCAGCATTTT. As protein: CAISESGRGHQPQHF.

CDR3 sequence (DNA): TGTGCCAGCAGCTTGTTAGGTGATAGCAATCAGCCCCAGCATTTT. Its protein product is CASSLLGDSNQPQHF. The J gene is TRBJ1-5, the V gene TRBV7-8; no clear D gene. The germline V gene encodes CDR1 SGHVS and CDR2 FQNEAQ. The length of the CDR3 is 15 residues. The ends were cut back, 3 bases at V and 0 bases at J, with 9 bases in the middle.

This clonotype was seen repeatedly, ten times or more. V is TRBV7-9 and J is TRBJ1-5, with 7 nucleotides matching TRBD1. CDR3 length: 15 amino acids. Germline assignment: CDR1 SEHNR and CDR2 FQNEAQ (reference sequence). The V and J ends lost 4 bases and 7 bases, in that order; junction bases with no gene match: 10. The CDR3 DNA reads as TGTGCCAGCAGCTCCGAGACAGGGAGGGGACAGCCCCAGCATTTT. Protein product: CASSSETGRGQPQHF.